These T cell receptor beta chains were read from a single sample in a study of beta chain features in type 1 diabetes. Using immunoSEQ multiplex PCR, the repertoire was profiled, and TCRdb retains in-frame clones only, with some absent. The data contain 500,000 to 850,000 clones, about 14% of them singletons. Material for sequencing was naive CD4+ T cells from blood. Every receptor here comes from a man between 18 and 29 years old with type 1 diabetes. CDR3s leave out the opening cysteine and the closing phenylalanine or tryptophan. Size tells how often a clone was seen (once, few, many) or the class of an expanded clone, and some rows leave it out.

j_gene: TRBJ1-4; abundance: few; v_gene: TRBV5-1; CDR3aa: ASSLPGENEKLF
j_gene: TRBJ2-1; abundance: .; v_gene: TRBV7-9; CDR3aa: ASSPDRFGNEQF
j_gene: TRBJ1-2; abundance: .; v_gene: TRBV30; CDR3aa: AWSRTVYYGYT
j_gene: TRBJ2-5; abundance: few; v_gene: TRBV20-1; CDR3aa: SAPTETQY
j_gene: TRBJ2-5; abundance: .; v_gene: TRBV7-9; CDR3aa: ASSYMGFQETQY
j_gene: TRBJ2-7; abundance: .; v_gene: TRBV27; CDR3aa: ASGREGSSSYEQY
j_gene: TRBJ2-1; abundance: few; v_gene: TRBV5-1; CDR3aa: ASPDGLMSEQF
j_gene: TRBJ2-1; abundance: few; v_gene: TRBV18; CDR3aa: ASSPSGTSGTNEQF
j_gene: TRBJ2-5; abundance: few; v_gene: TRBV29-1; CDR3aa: SVSMSGGAETQY
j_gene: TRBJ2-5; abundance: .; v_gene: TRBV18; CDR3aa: ASSPGVQETQY
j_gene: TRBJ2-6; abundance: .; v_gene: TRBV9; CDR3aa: ASFGQELRSGANVLT
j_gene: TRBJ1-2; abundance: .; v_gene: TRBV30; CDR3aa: AWSVNQGGYT
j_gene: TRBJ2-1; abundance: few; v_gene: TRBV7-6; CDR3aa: ASSLVAAAAQYNEQF
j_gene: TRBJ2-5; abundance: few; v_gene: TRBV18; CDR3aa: ASSPSAGTSQETQY
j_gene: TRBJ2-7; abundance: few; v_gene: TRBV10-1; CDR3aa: ASSLAGGDEQY
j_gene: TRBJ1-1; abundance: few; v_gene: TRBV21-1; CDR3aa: ASSMGTEAF
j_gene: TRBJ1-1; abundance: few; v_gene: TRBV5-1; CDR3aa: ASSLLVGRLNTEAF
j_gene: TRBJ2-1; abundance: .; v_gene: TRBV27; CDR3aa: ASSQIAASGNNEQF
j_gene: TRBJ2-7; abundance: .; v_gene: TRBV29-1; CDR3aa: SGIDRTYEQY
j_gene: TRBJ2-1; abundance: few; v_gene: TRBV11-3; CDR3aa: ASSPTSGSNNEQF
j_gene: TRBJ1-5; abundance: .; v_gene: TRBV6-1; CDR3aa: ASSEWPGNQPQH
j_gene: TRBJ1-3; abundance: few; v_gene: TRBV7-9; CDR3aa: ASSLRSGYSGNTIY
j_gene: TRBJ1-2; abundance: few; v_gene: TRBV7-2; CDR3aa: ASSLVAGASASPSGYT
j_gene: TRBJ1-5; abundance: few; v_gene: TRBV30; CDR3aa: AWSNSYNQPQH
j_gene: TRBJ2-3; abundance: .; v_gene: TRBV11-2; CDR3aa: ASRTQNQDTQY
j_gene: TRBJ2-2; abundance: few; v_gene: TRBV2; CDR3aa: ASSEAHSGVGTGELF
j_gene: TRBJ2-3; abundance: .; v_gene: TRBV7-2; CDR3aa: ASSLGLWDTQY
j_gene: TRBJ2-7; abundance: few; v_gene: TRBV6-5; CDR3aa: ASSYSMGYEQY
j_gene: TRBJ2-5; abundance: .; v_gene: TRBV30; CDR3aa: AWSVRGAYQETQY
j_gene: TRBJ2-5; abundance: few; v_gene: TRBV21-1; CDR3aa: ASSKGELAGNQETQY
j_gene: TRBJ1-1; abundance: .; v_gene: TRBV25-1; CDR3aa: ASSGGVITEAF
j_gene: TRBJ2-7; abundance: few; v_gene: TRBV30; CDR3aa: ASTMGPLGNEQY
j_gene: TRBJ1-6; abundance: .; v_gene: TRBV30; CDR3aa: AWSVRGQGNSPLH
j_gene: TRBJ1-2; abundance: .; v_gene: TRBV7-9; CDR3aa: ASSPGDRAGYGYT
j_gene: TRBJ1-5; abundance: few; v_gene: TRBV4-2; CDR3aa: ASSQDLMQGIQPQH
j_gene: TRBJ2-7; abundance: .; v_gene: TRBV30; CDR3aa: AWSGISYEQY
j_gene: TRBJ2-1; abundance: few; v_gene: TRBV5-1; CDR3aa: ASSLSARGIYNEQF
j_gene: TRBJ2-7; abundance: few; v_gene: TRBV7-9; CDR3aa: AGGGTHEQY
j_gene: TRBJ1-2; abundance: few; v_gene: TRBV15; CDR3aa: ATSRDGQEYGYT
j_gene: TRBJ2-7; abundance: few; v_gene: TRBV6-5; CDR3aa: ASTLHYEQY
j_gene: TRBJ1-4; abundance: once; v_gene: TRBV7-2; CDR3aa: ASSLDRGLEKLF
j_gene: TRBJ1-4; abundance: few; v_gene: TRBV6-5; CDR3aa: ASGGDKNEKLF
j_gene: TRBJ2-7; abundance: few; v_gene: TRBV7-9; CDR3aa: ASSFTSSYEQY
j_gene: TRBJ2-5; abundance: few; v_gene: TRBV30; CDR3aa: AWSAGTGGPETQY
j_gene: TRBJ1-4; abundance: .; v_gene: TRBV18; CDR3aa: ASSPPGRDATNEKLF
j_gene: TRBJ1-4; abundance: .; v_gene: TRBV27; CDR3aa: ASSRDRDSEKLF
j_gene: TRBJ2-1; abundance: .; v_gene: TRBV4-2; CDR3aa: ASSQGARGDNEQF
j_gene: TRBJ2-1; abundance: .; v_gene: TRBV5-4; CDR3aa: ASSLGSPAGVNEQF
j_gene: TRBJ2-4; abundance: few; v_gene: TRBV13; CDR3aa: ASSSLDSGGPLAKNIQY
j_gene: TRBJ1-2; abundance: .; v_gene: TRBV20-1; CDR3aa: SARQYGYT
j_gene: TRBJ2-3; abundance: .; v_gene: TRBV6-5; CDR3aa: ASSYDGRWTDTQY
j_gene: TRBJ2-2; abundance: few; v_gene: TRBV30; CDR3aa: AWSVGGTSVGELF
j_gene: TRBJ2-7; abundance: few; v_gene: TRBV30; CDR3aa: AWSRLNYEQY
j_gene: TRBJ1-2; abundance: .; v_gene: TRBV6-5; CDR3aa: ASSYAGRGGYT
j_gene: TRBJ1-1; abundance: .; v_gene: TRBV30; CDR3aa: AWGSGAASRTF
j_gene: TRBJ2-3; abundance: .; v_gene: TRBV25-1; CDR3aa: ASNQGNTDTQY
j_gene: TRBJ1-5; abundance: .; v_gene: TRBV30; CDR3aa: AWSVRVSNQPQH
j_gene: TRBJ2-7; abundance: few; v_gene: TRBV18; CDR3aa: ASSGTGTGSYEQY
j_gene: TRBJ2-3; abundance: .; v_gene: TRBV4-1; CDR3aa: ASSQDHRSGQSTDTQY
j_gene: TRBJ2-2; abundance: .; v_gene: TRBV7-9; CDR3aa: ASSSGGVNTGELF